The rows below give T cell receptor beta chains drawn from one sample of a study of PD-L1 blockade in urothelial cancer. Libraries were prepared by immunoSEQ multiplex PCR; TCRdb keeps only in-frame clonotypes and omits some of them. The sample lists about 56,000 clones; less than 90% were seen once. This specimen was PBMCs, taken around atezolizumab (anti-PD-L1) treatment. The receptors were sampled from an older man with urothelial cancer. Each CDR3 is given with its conserved first and last residue. Fields, in order: CDR3 protein, CDR3 DNA, D gene, V gene, J gene, clone size. The D gene is left open where the match is weak. Clone size is stated in some rows and not others, as once, few, many or a class when expanded.

CDR3 protein: CASSLNRAPYNEQFF; CDR3 DNA: TGTGCCAGCAGCTTAAACAGGGCCCCCTACAATGAGCAGTTCTTC; D gene: -; V gene: TRBV7-9; J gene: TRBJ2-1; clone size: once
CDR3 protein: CASSPKTGSSYEQYF; CDR3 DNA: TGTGCCAGCAGCCCTAAGACAGGGAGCTCCTACGAGCAGTACTTC; D gene: TRBD1; V gene: TRBV16; J gene: TRBJ2-7; clone size: -
CDR3 protein: CASRAQGTEAFF; CDR3 DNA: TGTGCCAGCAGAGCTCAGGGGACTGAAGCTTTCTTT; D gene: -; V gene: TRBV28; J gene: TRBJ1-1; clone size: -
CDR3 protein: CASSADRGDTEAFF; CDR3 DNA: TGTGCCAGCAGTGCCGACAGGGGAGATACTGAAGCTTTCTTT; D gene: TRBD1; V gene: TRBV6-1; J gene: TRBJ1-1; clone size: few
CDR3 protein: CASYPGRARNYGYTF; CDR3 DNA: TGTGCCAGCTACCCCGGTCGTGCCCGCAACTATGGCTACACCTTC; D gene: -; V gene: TRBV25-1; J gene: TRBJ1-2; clone size: -
CDR3 protein: CSGRLAGVPNEQFF; CDR3 DNA: TGCAGCGGAAGACTAGCGGGAGTGCCCAATGAGCAGTTCTTC; D gene: TRBD2; V gene: TRBV29-1; J gene: TRBJ2-1; clone size: -
CDR3 protein: CASAGTGSISNQPQHF; CDR3 DNA: TGTGCCAGCGCGGGGACAGGATCTATTAGCAATCAGCCCCAGCATTTT; D gene: TRBD1; V gene: TRBV19; J gene: TRBJ1-5; clone size: -
CDR3 protein: CSVRWQAISGVYGYTF; CDR3 DNA: TGCAGCGTTCGTTGGCAGGCGATCTCCGGGGTCTATGGCTACACCTTC; D gene: -; V gene: TRBV29-1; J gene: TRBJ1-2; clone size: -
CDR3 protein: CASSLGASGSYEEQYF; CDR3 DNA: TGCGCCAGCAGCTTGGGGGCTAGCGGGAGTTATGAGGAGCAGTACTTC; D gene: TRBD2; V gene: TRBV5-1; J gene: TRBJ2-7; clone size: -
CDR3 protein: CASSSRGIHSGNTIYF; CDR3 DNA: TGTGCCAGCAGCTCCAGGGGTATTCACTCTGGAAACACCATATATTTT; D gene: -; V gene: TRBV9; J gene: TRBJ1-3; clone size: once
CDR3 protein: CASSEFTGETEAFF; CDR3 DNA: TGTGCCAGCAGTGAGTTTACAGGGGAGACTGAAGCTTTCTTT; D gene: TRBD1; V gene: TRBV6-1; J gene: TRBJ1-1; clone size: -
CDR3 protein: CASAYDRGGEAFF; CDR3 DNA: TGTGCCAGCGCCTACGACAGGGGTGGTGAAGCTTTCTTT; D gene: TRBD1; V gene: TRBV2; J gene: TRBJ1-1; clone size: -
CDR3 protein: CASSLEGDYGYTF; CDR3 DNA: TGTGCCAGCAGTTTGGAGGGCGACTATGGCTACACCTTC; D gene: -; V gene: TRBV2; J gene: TRBJ1-2; clone size: -
CDR3 protein: CASRLTRTGVGYGYTF; CDR3 DNA: TGTGCCAGCAGATTAACTAGGACAGGGGTGGGCTATGGCTACACCTTC; D gene: TRBD1; V gene: TRBV6-4; J gene: TRBJ1-2; clone size: -
CDR3 protein: CASSFGEYNEQFF; CDR3 DNA: TGTGCCAGCAGCTTCGGGGAGTACAATGAGCAGTTCTTC; D gene: -; V gene: TRBV11-3; J gene: TRBJ2-1; clone size: -
CDR3 protein: CAISQEEGTEAFF; CDR3 DNA: TGTGCCATCAGTCAGGAGGAAGGCACTGAAGCTTTCTTT; D gene: -; V gene: TRBV10-3; J gene: TRBJ1-1; clone size: -
CDR3 protein: CASSPTGSNTEAFF; CDR3 DNA: TGTGCCAGCAGCCCTACAGGGTCGAACACTGAAGCTTTCTTT; D gene: -; V gene: TRBV9; J gene: TRBJ1-1; clone size: -
CDR3 protein: CASSSGTSTETQYF; CDR3 DNA: TGTGCCAGCAGCTCCGGGACTAGCACCGAGACCCAGTACTTC; D gene: TRBD2; V gene: TRBV7-8; J gene: TRBJ2-5; clone size: few
CDR3 protein: CASSEWGGREKLFF; CDR3 DNA: TGTGCCAGCAGTGAATGGGGTGGGAGGGAAAAACTGTTTTTT; D gene: -; V gene: TRBV6-1; J gene: TRBJ1-4; clone size: -
CDR3 protein: CASSLGAYNEQFF; CDR3 DNA: TGTGCCAGCAGCTTGGGGGCTTACAATGAGCAGTTCTTC; D gene: -; V gene: TRBV7-9; J gene: TRBJ2-1; clone size: -
CDR3 protein: CASQATAGSPTGFQETQYF; CDR3 DNA: TGTGCCTCCCAGGCGACGGCTGGTTCGCCGACAGGCTTCCAAGAGACCCAGTACTTC; D gene: -; V gene: TRBV30; J gene: TRBJ2-5; clone size: once
CDR3 protein: CASSSGLAGHTQYF; CDR3 DNA: TGCGCCAGCAGCTCGGGACTAGCGGGACATACGCAGTATTTT; D gene: TRBD2; V gene: TRBV5-1; J gene: TRBJ2-3; clone size: -
CDR3 protein: CASSRGTGELFF; CDR3 DNA: TGTGCCAGCAGCCGGGGCACCGGGGAGCTGTTTTTT; D gene: -; V gene: TRBV7-3; J gene: TRBJ2-2; clone size: -
CDR3 protein: CASSFPTVAGAYEQYF; CDR3 DNA: TGTGCCAGCAGCTTCCCCACGGTTGCGGGAGCCTACGAGCAGTACTTC; D gene: TRBD2; V gene: TRBV13; J gene: TRBJ2-7; clone size: -
CDR3 protein: CASSGNAGVSEQYF; CDR3 DNA: TGTGCCAGCAGCGGGAACGCGGGAGTTTCCGAGCAGTACTTC; D gene: TRBD2; V gene: TRBV7-8; J gene: TRBJ2-7; clone size: -
CDR3 protein: CASSLADRGLTGELFF; CDR3 DNA: TGTGCCAGCAGCTTGGCGGACAGGGGACTGACCGGGGAGCTGTTTTTT; D gene: TRBD1; V gene: TRBV5-6; J gene: TRBJ2-2; clone size: -
CDR3 protein: CASSVGRAYEQYF; CDR3 DNA: TGTGCCAGCAGTGTCGGCCGGGCCTACGAGCAGTACTTC; D gene: -; V gene: TRBV6-1; J gene: TRBJ2-7; clone size: -
CDR3 protein: CASSARRAVGEKLFF; CDR3 DNA: TGTGCCAGCTCAGCGAGGCGTGCGGTCGGTGAAAAACTGTTTTTT; D gene: -; V gene: TRBV18; J gene: TRBJ1-4; clone size: -
CDR3 protein: CASSQAGTGESTEAFF; CDR3 DNA: TGTGCCAGCAGCCAAGCGGGGACAGGGGAGAGCACTGAAGCTTTCTTT; D gene: TRBD1; V gene: TRBV11-3; J gene: TRBJ1-1; clone size: -
CDR3 protein: CASSLVDRGSGYTF; CDR3 DNA: TGTGCCAGCAGCTTGGTGGACAGGGGGTCGGGCTACACCTTC; D gene: TRBD1; V gene: TRBV5-4; J gene: TRBJ1-2; clone size: -
CDR3 protein: CASSLGEQGDSKNIQYF; CDR3 DNA: TGTGCCAGTAGTTTGGGGGAACAGGGGGATTCCAAAAACATTCAGTACTTC; D gene: TRBD1; V gene: TRBV19; J gene: TRBJ2-4; clone size: -
CDR3 protein: CASSLLPGTGGGTDTQYF; CDR3 DNA: TGTGCCAGCAGTTTATTACCCGGGACAGGGGGCGGCACAGATACGCAGTATTTT; D gene: TRBD1; V gene: TRBV28; J gene: TRBJ2-3; clone size: -
CDR3 protein: CAISGGGGQGTFWLDGYTF; CDR3 DNA: TGTGCCATCAGTGGGGGAGGTGGACAGGGGACTTTTTGGTTGGATGGCTACACCTTC; D gene: TRBD1; V gene: TRBV10-3; J gene: TRBJ1-2; clone size: -
CDR3 protein: CASSSTSGRDVLIEQYF; CDR3 DNA: TGTGCCAGCAGTAGTACTAGCGGGAGGGACGTCCTGATCGAGCAGTACTTC; D gene: TRBD2; V gene: TRBV27; J gene: TRBJ2-7; clone size: few
CDR3 protein: CASSEGQGSGEQYF; CDR3 DNA: TGCGCCAGCAGCGAGGGACAGGGGTCGGGTGAGCAGTACTTC; D gene: TRBD1; V gene: TRBV5-1; J gene: TRBJ2-7; clone size: -
CDR3 protein: CASRSGTGGYQPQHF; CDR3 DNA: TGTGCCAGCAGATCTGGGACAGGGGGTTATCAGCCCCAGCATTTT; D gene: TRBD1; V gene: TRBV6-1; J gene: TRBJ1-5; clone size: -
CDR3 protein: CASRREGSYNEQFF; CDR3 DNA: TGTGCCAGCAGGAGGGAGGGATCCTACAATGAGCAGTTCTTC; D gene: TRBD2; V gene: TRBV27; J gene: TRBJ2-1; clone size: -
CDR3 protein: CASILNTEAFF; CDR3 DNA: TGTGCCAGCATTCTTAACACTGAAGCTTTCTTT; D gene: -; V gene: TRBV6-6; J gene: TRBJ1-1; clone size: -
CDR3 protein: CAISVNQAKLSVNTEAFF; CDR3 DNA: TGTGCCATCAGTGTAAACCAGGCCAAGTTGAGTGTGAACACTGAAGCTTTCTTT; D gene: -; V gene: TRBV10-3; J gene: TRBJ1-1; clone size: few
CDR3 protein: CASSPYSQGPYGYTF; CDR3 DNA: TGTGCCAGCAGCCCTTACTCACAGGGTCCTTATGGCTACACCTTC; D gene: -; V gene: TRBV13; J gene: TRBJ1-2; clone size: -
CDR3 protein: CASSLRDRGYEQYF; CDR3 DNA: TGTGCCAGCAGCTTGAGGGACAGGGGTTACGAGCAGTACTTC; D gene: TRBD1; V gene: TRBV5-6; J gene: TRBJ2-7; clone size: -
CDR3 protein: CASSIDLYQPANEQYF; CDR3 DNA: TGTGCCAGTAGTATAGATCTATACCAACCCGCCAACGAGCAGTACTTC; D gene: -; V gene: TRBV19; J gene: TRBJ2-7; clone size: -
CDR3 protein: CASSNGGGGFPQHF; CDR3 DNA: TGTGCCAGCAGCAATGGGGGCGGGGGGTTCCCCCAGCATTTT; D gene: -; V gene: TRBV21-1; J gene: TRBJ1-5; clone size: once